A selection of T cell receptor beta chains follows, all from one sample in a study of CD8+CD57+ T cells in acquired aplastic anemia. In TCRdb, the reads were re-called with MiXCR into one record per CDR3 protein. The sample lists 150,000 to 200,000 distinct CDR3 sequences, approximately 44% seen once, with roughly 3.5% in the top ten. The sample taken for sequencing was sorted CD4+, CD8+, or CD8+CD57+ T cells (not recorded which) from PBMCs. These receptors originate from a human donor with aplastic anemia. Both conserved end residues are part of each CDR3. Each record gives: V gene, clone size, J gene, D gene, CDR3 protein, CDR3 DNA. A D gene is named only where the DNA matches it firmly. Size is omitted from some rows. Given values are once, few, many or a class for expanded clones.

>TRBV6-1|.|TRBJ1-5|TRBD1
CASSRAGGVQPQHF
TGTGCCAGCAGTCGGGCAGGGGGCGTTCAGCCCCAGCATTTT
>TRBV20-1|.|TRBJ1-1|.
CSARKTDTEAFF
TGCAGTGCTAGAAAGACAGACACTGAAGCTTTCTTT
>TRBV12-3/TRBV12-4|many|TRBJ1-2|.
CASSTPRDMGTSGYTF
TGTGCCAGCAGTACACCTAGGGACATGGGGACGAGCGGCTACACCTTC
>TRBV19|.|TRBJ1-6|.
CASSTGGITGSPLHF
TGTGCCAGTAGTACCGGCGGGATAACGGGTTCACCCCTCCACTTT
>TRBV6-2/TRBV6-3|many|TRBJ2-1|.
CASKVGSYNEQFF
TGTGCCAGCAAGGTCGGTTCCTACAATGAGCAGTTCTTC
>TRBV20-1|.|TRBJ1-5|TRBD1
CSATQGNGQPQHF
TGCAGTGCCACACAGGGGAATGGGCAGCCCCAGCATTTT
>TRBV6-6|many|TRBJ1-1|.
CASSDRNTEAFF
TGTGCCAGCAGCGATCGTAACACTGAAGCTTTCTTT
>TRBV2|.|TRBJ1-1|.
CASSDTGYTEAFF
TGTGCCAGCAGTGATACAGGGTACACTGAAGCTTTCTTT
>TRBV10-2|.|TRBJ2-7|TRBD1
CASNTGTGDEQYF
TGCGCCAGCAACACCGGGACAGGGGACGAGCAGTACTTC
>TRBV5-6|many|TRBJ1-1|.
CASSSRDRATTEAFF
TGTGCCAGCAGTTCCCGGGATCGGGCCACCACTGAAGCTTTCTTT
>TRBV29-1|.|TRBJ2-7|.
CSVVVRQGYEQYF
TGCAGCGTTGTAGTCAGACAAGGGTACGAGCAGTACTTC
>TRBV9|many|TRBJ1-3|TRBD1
CASSGPGQGNSGNTIYF
TGTGCCAGCAGCGGACCGGGACAGGGAAATAGTGGAAACACCATATATTTT
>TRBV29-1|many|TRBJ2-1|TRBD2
CSGGGGKEQFF
TGCAGCGGCGGGGGGGGAAAGGAGCAGTTCTTC
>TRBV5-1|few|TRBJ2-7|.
CASSGGSTYEQYF
TGCGCCAGCAGCGGGGGGTCGACCTACGAGCAGTACTTC
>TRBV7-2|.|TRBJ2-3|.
CASSLSGTGADTQYF
TGTGCCAGCAGTTTATCGGGGACTGGGGCAGATACGCAGTATTTT
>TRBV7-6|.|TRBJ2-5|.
CASSQRQNPYQETQYF
TGTGCCAGCAGTCAACGACAGAACCCGTACCAAGAGACCCAGTACTTC